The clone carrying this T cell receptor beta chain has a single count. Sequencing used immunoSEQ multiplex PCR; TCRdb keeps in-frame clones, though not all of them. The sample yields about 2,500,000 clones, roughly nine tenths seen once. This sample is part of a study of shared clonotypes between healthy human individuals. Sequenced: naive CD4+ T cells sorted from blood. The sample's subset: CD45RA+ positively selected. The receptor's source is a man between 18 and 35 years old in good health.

CDR3: CASSLHGGYGYTF. CDR3 bases: TGTGCCAGCAGCTTGCACGGGGGCTATGGCTACACCTTC. The chain has TRBV7-2 and TRBJ1-2, with D possibly being TRBD1 (5 bases). Trimming removed 3 bases from V and 4 bases from J, with 9 bases in between. The V gene's germline CDR1 is SGHTA and CDR2 FQGNSA. The CDR3 has 13 residues. Full variable domain (missing parts from reference TRBV7-2 and TRBJ1-2): GAGVSQSPSNKVTEKGKDVELRCDPISGHTALYWYRQSLGQGLEFLIYFQGNSAPDKSGLPSDRFSAERTGGSVSTLTIQRTQQEDSAVYLCASSLHGGYGYTFGSGTRLTVV.